This TCR beta chain was identified during a study of T cell responses to AZD1222 COVID-19 vaccine. The assay was immunoSEQ multiplex PCR, and TCRdb's table has in-frame clones only and misses some. The sample lists about 120,000 clones, roughly 90% occurring once. This CDR3 is built from 17 residues. The V and J ends lost 1 base and 6 bases, in that order; junction bases with no gene match: 12. Germline loops: CDR1 PRHDT, CDR2 FYEKMQ (reference sequence). The sample was peripheral blood, taken 28 days after the second AZD1222 dose. The sequence derives from an adult who received the AZD1222 COVID-19 vaccine. The genes are TRBV13 and TRBJ2-3; 8 positions match TRBD2. The chain's CDR3 is CASSLVSVRGAGDTQYF. The CDR3 DNA reads TGTGCCAGCAGCTTAGTATCTGTGCGGGGGGCAGGGGATACGCAGTATTTT.